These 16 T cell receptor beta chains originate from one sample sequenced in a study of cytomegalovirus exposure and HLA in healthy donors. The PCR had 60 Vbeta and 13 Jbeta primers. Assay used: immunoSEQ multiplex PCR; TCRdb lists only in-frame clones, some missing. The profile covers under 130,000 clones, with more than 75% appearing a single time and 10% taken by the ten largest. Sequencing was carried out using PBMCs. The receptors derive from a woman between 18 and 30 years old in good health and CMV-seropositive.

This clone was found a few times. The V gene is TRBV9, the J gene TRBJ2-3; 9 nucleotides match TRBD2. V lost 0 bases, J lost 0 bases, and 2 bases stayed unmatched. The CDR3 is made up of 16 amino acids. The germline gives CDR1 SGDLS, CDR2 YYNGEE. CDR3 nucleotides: TGTGCCAGCAGCGTAGTAGCGGGGGAGAGCACAGATACGCAGTATTTT. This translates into CASSVVAGESTDTQYF.

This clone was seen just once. The CDR3 region has the DNA TGCAGCGTTGAAGGCGGGAGTACCCTCTACGAGCAGTACTTC. The encoded protein is CSVEGGSTLYEQYF. The V and J genes are TRBV29-1 and TRBJ2-7; TRBD2 matches at 7 bases. Germline V gives CDR1 SQVTM, CDR2 ANQGSEA. This CDR3 has 14 residues. The ends lost 1 base at V and 3 bases at J; junction bases unmatched: 6.

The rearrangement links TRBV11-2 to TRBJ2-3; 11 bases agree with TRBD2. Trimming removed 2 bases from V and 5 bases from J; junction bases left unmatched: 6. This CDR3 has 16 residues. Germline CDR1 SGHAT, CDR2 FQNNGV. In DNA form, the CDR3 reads TGTGCCAGCAGCTTAATCACTAGCGGGGGTAAAGATACGCAGTATTTT. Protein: CASSLITSGGKDTQYF.

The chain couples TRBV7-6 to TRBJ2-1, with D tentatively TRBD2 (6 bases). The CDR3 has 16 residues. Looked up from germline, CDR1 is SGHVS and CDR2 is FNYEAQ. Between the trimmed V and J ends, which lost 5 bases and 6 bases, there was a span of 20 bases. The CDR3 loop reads CASSRRPGTHSNEQFF. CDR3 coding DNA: TGTGCCAGCAGCCGAAGACCCGGGACTCACAGCAATGAGCAGTTCTTC.

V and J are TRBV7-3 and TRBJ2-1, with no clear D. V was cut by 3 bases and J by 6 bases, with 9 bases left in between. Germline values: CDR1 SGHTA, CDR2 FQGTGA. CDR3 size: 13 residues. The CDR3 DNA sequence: TGTGCCAGCAGCTTCGACTCCACCAATGAGCAGTTCTTC. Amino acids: CASSFDSTNEQFF.

The CDR3 protein is CAWNRNTEAFF. CDR3 sequence (DNA): TGTGCCTGGAACAGGAACACTGAAGCTTTCTTT. The genes are TRBV30 and TRBJ1-1; no reliable D call. CDR3 length: 11 residues. V dropped 4 bases and J dropped 1 base, with 4 bases sitting between them. CDR1 GTSNPN and CDR2 SVGIG come from the germline V gene (reference sequence).

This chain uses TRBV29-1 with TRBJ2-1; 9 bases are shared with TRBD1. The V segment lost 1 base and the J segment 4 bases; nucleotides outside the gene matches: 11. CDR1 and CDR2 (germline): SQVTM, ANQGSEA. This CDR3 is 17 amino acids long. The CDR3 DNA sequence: TGCAGCGTTGAAGGGGGACAGGGAGGAGTTCGGTACAATGAGCAGTTCTTC. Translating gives CSVEGGQGGVRYNEQFF.

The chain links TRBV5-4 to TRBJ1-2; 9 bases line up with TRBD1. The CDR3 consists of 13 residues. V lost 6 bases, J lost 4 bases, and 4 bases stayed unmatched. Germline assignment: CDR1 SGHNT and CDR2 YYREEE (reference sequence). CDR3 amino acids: CASIDRGGYGYTF. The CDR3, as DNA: TGTGCCAGCATTGACAGGGGGGGCTATGGCTACACCTTC.

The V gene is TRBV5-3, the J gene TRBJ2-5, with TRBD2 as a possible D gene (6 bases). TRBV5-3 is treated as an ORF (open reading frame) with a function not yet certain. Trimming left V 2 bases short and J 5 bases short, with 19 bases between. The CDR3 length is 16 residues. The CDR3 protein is CARSFIPGTRMETQYF. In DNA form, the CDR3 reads TGTGCCAGAAGCTTTATCCCCGGGACTCGCATGGAGACCCAGTACTTC.

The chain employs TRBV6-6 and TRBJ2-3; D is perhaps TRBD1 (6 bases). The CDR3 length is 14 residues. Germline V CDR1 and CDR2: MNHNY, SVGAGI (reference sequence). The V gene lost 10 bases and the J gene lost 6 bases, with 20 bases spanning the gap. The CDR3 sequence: CANHGQRWSDTQYF. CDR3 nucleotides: TGTGCCAACCATGGACAGCGGTGGTCTGATACGCAGTATTTT.

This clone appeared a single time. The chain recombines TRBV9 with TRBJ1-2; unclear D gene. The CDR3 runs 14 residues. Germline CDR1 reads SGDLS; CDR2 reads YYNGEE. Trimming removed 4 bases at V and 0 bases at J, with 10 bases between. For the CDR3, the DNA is TGTGCCAGCAGCCCCAACCAGGCTAACTATGGCTACACCTTC. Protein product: CASSPNQANYGYTF.

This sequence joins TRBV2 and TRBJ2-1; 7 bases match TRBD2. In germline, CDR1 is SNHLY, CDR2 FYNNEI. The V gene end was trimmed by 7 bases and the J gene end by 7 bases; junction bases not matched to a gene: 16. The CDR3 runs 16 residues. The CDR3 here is CASTERGGEPLNEQFF. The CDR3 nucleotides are TGTGCCAGCACCGAGAGGGGAGGGGAGCCCCTGAATGAGCAGTTCTTC.

The CDR3: CASSDITEAFF. CDR3 sequence (DNA): TGTGCCAGCAGTGATATTACTGAAGCTTTCTTT. The chain uses TRBV25-1 and TRBJ1-1, with D unresolved. The CDR3 sequence is 11 residues long. Germline V gives CDR1 MGHDK, CDR2 SYGVNS. V was cut by 3 bases and J by 5 bases, with 4 bases left in between.

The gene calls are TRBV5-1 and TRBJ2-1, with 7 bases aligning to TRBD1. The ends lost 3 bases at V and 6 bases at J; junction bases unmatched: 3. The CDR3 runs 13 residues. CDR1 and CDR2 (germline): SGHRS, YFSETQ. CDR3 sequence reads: CASSSSGGNEQFF. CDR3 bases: TGCGCCAGCAGCTCTTCAGGGGGCAATGAGCAGTTCTTC.

This chain's CDR3 is CASSQGTGSFYEQYF. Written as DNA, the CDR3 is TGTGCCAGCAGCCAGGGGACAGGAAGCTTCTACGAGCAGTACTTC. The chain has TRBV4-2 and TRBJ2-7; 8 bases fit TRBD1. Germline CDR1 LGHNA, CDR2 YNFKEQ. CDR3 length: 15 residues. Unmatched junction bases numbered 7, after V lost 3 bases and J lost 3 bases.

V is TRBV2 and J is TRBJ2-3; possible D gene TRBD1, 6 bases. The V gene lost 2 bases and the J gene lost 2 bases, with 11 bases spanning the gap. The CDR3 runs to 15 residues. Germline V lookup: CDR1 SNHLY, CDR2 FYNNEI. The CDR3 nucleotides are TGTGCCAGCAGTGAAAGCCAGGGGAACACAGATACGCAGTATTTT. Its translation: CASSESQGNTDTQYF.